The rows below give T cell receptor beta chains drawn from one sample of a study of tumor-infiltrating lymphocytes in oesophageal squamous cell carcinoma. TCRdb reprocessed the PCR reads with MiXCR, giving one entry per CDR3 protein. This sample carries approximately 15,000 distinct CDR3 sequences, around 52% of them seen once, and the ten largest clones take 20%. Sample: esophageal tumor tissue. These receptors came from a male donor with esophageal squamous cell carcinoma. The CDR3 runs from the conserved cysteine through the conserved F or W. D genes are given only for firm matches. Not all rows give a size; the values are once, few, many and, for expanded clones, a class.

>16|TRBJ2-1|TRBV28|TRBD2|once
TGTGCCAGCAGTTTAATGACTAGCGGAGCTTACAATGAGCAGTTCTTC
CASSLMTSGAYNEQFF
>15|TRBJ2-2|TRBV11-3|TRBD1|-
TGTGCCAGCAGCTCGAACAGGGGGCAAGGCGGGGAGCTGTTTTTT
CASSSNRGQGGELFF
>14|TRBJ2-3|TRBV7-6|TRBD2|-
TGTGCCAGCAGCGGAGGACTAGCTATAGATACGCAGTATTTT
CASSGGLAIDTQYF
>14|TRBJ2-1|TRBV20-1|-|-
TGCAGTGCTAGATGGGGGCGGGACTACAATGAGCAGTTCTTC
CSARWGRDYNEQFF
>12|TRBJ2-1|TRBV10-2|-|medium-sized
TGCGCCACTATAGCACCGGGGGATGAGCAGTTCTTC
CATIAPGDEQFF
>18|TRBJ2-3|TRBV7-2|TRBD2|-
TGTGCCAGCAGCAAGCAGGGGTCGGGACTAGCGGTCGGAGATACGCAGTATTTT
CASSKQGSGLAVGDTQYF
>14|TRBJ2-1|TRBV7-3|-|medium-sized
TGTGCCAGCAGCTTGGGGTCCAGATACAATGAGCAGTTCTTC
CASSLGSRYNEQFF
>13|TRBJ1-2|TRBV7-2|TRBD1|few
TGTGCCAGCAGCTTACAGGGGGCGAGAGGCTACACCTTC
CASSLQGARGYTF
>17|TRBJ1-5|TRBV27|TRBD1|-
TGTGCCAGCAGTTTCGCAGGAGGGACAGGGGGCGGTCAGCCCCAGCATTTT
CASSFAGGTGGGQPQHF
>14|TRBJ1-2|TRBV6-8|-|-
TGTGCCAGCAGACCCCCCTCGTGGTCCTATGGCTACACCTTC
CASRPPSWSYGYTF
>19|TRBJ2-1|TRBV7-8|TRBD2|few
TGTGCCAGCAGCTTATTCAGGGTTGGGGAGCGCGGGAGGGCCGGTGAGCAGTTCTTC
CASSLFRVGERGRAGEQFF
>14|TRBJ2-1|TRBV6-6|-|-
TGTGCCAGCAGTGGGATAGGACGTAGCAATGAGCAGTTCTTC
CASSGIGRSNEQFF
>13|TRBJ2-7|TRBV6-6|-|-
TGTGCCAGGGTGCAGGGTAGCGCCTACGAGCAGTACTTC
CARVQGSAYEQYF
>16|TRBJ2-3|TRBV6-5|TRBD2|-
TGTGCCAGCAGTTACTCGGCTAGCGGGAACACAGATACGCAGTATTTT
CASSYSASGNTDTQYF
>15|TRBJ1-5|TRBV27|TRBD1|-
TGTGCCAGCAGCACCCCGGACAGGGGACGCGGGTTGAGGCATTTT
CASSTPDRGRGLRHF
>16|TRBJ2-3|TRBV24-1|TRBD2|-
TGTGCCACCAGTGATTCGGGGGGTCCCGGCACAGATACGCAGTATTTT
CATSDSGGPGTDTQYF
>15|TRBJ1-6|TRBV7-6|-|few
TGTGCCAGCAGCTTATTTGCGGGAGGGCAAGAGACCCAGTACTTT
CASSLFAGGQETQYF
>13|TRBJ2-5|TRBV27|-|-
TGTGCCAGCAGTTTCAGTGGGGCAGAGACCCAGTACTTC
CASSFSGAETQYF
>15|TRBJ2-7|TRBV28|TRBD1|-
TGTGCCAGCAGTTTATCCAACAGGGGGCTTCTCGAGCAGTACTTC
CASSLSNRGLLEQYF
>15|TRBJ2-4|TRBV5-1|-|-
TGCGCCAGCAGCTTGGACGGGGGCTGGGGAAACATTCAGTACTTC
CASSLDGGWGNIQYF
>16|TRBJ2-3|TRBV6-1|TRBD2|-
TGTGCCAGCAGTCCCCGACTAGCGGGAGGCACAGATACGCAGTATTTT
CASSPRLAGGTDTQYF
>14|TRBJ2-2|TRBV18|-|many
TGTGCCAGCTCCCGAGGTCAGGGCACCGGGGAGCTGTTTTTT
CASSRGQGTGELFF
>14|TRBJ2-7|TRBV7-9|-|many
TGTGCCAGCAGCTTTAACAGGCTGGCCTACGAGCAGTACTTC
CASSFNRLAYEQYF
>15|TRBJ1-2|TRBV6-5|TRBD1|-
TGTGCCAGCACCCAGCGGACAGGGGAGTCGAGTGGCTACACCTTC
CASTQRTGESSGYTF
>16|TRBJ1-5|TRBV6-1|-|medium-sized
TGTGCCAGCAGTGAGTACTGGGTTTGGGGCAATCAGCCCCAGCATTTT
CASSEYWVWGNQPQHF
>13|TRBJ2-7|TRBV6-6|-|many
TGTGCCAGCAGTTACTCGGGACGAGACGAGCAGTACTTC
CASSYSGRDEQYF
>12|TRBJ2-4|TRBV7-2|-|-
TGTGCCAGCAGCTTAGGGCAAAACATTCAGTACTTC
CASSLGQNIQYF
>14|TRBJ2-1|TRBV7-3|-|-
TGTGCCAGCAGCTTAACGTACGGGGTAAGGGAGCAGTTCTTC
CASSLTYGVREQFF
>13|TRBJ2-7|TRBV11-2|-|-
TGTGCCAGCAGCTTAGAGCGCCTTCTCGAGCAGTACTTC
CASSLERLLEQYF
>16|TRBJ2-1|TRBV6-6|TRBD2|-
TGTGCCAGCAGAGACCTAGCGGGACTAACCTACAATGAGCAGTTCTTC
CASRDLAGLTYNEQFF
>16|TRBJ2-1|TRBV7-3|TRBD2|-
TGTGCCAGCAGCTCCCATAGCGGGGTCACCTACAATGAGCAGTTCTTC
CASSSHSGVTYNEQFF
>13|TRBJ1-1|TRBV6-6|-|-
TGTGCCAGCAGTTACTCCGTGAACACTGAAGCTTTCTTT
CASSYSVNTEAFF
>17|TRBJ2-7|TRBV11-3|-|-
TGTGCCAGCAGCTTAGATCAGTGGGGGTCGAGCTCCTACGAGCAGTACTTC
CASSLDQWGSSSYEQYF
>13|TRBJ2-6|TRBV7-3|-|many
-
CASSLGHSLHLRF
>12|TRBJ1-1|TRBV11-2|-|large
TGTGCCAGCAGCTTTGTGAACACTGAAGCTTTCTTT
CASSFVNTEAFF
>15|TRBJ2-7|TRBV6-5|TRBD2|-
TGTGCCAGCAGTGAAACTAGCGGTAGCTCCTACGAGCAGTACTTC
CASSETSGSSYEQYF
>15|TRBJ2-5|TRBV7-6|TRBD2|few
TGTGCCAGCAGTTCAAATAGCGGGAGGTTGGGGACCCAGTACTTC
CASSSNSGRLGTQYF
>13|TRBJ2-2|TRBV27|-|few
TGTGCCAGCACCTTTGTAGGATCCGGGGAGCTGTTTTTT
CASTFVGSGELFF
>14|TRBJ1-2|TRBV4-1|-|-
TGCGCCAGCAGCCAACTGACAGGCAATTATGGCTACACCTTC
CASSQLTGNYGYTF
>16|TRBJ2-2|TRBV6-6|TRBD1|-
TGTGCCAGCAGTTACTCCCCGGGACAGGGTACCGGGGAGCTGTTTTTT
CASSYSPGQGTGELFF
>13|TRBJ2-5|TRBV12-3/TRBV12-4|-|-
TGTGCCAGCAGTTCCTCCGCTGGGGAGACCCAGTACTTC
CASSSSAGETQYF
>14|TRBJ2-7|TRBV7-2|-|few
TGTGCCAGCAGCTCGGACAGCGACACCTACGAGCAGTACTTC
CASSSDSDTYEQYF
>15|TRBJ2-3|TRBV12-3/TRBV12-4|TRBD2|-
TGTGCCAGCAGATTCCTAGCGGGGGGCACAGATACGCAGTATTTT
CASRFLAGGTDTQYF